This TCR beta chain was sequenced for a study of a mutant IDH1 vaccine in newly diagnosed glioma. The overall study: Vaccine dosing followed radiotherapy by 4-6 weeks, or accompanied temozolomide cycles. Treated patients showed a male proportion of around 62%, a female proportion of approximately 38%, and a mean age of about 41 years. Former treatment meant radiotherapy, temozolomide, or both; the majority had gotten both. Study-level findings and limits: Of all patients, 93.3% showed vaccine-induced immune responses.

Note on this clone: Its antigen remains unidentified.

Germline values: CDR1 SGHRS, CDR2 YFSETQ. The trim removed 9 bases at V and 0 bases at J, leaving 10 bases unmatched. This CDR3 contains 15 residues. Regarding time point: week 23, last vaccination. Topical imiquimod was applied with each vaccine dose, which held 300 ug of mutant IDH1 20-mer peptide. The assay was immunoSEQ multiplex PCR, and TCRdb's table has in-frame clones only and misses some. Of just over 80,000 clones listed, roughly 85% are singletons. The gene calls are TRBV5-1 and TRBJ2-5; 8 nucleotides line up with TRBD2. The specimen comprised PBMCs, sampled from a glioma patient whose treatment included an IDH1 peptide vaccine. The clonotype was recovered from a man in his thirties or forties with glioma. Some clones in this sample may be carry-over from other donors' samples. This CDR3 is CATTESGGNQETQYF. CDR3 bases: TGCGCCACCACAGAGAGCGGGGGCAACCAAGAGACCCAGTACTTC.